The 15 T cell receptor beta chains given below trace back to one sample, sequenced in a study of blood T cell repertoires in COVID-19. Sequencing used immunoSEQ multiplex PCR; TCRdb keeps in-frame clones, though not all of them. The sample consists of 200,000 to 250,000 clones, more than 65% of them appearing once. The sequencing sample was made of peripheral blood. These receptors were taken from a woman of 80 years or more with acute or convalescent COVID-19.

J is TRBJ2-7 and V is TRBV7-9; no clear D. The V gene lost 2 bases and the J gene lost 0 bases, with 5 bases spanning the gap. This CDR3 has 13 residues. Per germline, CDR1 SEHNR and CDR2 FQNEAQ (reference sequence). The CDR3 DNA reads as TGTGCCAGCAGCTTACCCCACTCCTACGAGCAGTACTTC. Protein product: CASSLPHSYEQYF.

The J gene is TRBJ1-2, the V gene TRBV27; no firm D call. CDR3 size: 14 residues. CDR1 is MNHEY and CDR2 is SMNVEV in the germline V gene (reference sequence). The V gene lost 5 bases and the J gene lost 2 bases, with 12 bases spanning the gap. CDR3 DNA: TGTGCCAGCAGTGCCATACAGACCAACTATGGCTACACCTTC. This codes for CASSAIQTNYGYTF.

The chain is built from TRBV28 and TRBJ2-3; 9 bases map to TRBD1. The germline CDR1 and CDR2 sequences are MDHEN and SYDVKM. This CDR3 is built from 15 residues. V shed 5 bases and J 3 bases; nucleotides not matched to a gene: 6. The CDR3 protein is CASSLPGQGTDTQYF. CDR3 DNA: TGTGCCAGCAGTCTGCCGGGACAGGGAACAGATACGCAGTATTTT.

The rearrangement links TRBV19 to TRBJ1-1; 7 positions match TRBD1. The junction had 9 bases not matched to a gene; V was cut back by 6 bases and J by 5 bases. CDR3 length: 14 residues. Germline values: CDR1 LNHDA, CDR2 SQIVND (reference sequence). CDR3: CASRPDRAVTEAFF. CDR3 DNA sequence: TGTGCCAGTAGGCCAGACAGGGCAGTGACTGAAGCTTTCTTT.

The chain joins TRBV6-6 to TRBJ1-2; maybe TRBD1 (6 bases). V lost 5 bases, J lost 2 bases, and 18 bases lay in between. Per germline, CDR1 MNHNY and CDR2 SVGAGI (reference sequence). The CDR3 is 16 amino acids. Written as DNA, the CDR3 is TGTGCCAGCAGTACCAAGGGACACTTCTCCAACTATGGCTACACCTTC. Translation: CASSTKGHFSNYGYTF.

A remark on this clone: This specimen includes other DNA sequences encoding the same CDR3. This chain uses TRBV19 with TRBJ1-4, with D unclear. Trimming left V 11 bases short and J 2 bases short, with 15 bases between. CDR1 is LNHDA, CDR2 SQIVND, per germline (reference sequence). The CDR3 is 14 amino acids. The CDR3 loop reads CASRRGGTNEKLFF. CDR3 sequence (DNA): TGTGCCTCCCGCAGAGGAGGTACTAATGAAAAACTGTTTTTT. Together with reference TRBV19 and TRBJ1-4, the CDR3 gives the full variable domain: DGGITQSPKYLFRKEGQNVTLSCEQNLNHDAMYWYRQDPGQGLRLIYYSQIVNDFQKGDIAEGYSVSREKKESFPLTVTSAQKNPTAFYLCASRRGGTNEKLFFGSGTQLSVL.

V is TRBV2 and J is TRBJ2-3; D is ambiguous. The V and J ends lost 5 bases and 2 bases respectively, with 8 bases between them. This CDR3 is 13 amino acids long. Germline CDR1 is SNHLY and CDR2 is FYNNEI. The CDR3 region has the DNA TGTGCCAGCAGTCGAATAGTCACAGATACGCAGTATTTT. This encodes CASSRIVTDTQYF.

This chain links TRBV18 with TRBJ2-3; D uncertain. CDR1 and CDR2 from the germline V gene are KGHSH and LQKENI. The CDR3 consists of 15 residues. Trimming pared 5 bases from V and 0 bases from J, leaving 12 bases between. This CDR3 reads CASSSSQASTDTQYF. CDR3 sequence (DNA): TGTGCCAGCTCATCATCCCAGGCTAGCACAGATACGCAGTATTTT.

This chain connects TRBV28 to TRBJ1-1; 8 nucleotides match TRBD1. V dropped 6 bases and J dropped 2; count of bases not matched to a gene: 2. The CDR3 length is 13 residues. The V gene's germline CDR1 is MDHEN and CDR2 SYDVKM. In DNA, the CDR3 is TGTGCCAGCAGGGGACAGGCTAACACTGAAGCTTTCTTT. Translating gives CASRGQANTEAFF.

CDR3: CSVSPGTALTEAFF. As DNA, the CDR3 is TGCAGCGTCTCACCCGGGACAGCGCTAACTGAAGCTTTCTTT. This chain uses TRBV29-1 with TRBJ1-1; 7 positions match TRBD1. CDR1 is SQVTM and CDR2 is ANQGSEA in the germline V gene. CDR3 length: 14 amino acids. The V and J ends lost 6 bases and 5 bases, in that order; junction bases with no gene match: 12.

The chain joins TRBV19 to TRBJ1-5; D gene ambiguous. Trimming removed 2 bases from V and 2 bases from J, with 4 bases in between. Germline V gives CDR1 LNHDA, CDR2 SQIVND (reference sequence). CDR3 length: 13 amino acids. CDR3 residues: CASSISGNQPQHF. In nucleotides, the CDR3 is TGTGCCAGTAGTATATCAGGCAATCAGCCCCAGCATTTT. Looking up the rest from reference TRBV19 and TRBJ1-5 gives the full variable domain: DGGITQSPKYLFRKEGQNVTLSCEQNLNHDAMYWYRQDPGQGLRLIYYSQIVNDFQKGDIAEGYSVSREKKESFPLTVTSAQKNPTAFYLCASSISGNQPQHFGDGTRLSIL.

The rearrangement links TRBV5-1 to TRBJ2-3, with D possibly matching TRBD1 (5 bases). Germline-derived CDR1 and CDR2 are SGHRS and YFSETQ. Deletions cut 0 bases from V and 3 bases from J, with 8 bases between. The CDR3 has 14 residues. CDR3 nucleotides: TGCGCCAGCAGCTTGGCCAGGGTAACAGATACGCAGTATTTT. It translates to CASSLARVTDTQYF.

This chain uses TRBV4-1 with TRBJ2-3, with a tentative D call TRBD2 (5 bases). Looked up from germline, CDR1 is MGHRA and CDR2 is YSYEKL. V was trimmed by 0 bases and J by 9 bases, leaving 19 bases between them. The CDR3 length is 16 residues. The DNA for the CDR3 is TGCGCCAGCAGCCAAGAAGCGGCAGATCGGTTTTCCACGCAGTATTTT. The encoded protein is CASSQEAADRFSTQYF.

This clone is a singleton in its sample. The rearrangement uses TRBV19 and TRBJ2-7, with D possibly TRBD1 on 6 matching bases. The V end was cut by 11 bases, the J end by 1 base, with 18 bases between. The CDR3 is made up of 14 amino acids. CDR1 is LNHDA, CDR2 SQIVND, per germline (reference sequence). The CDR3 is CASQQGMSSYEQYF. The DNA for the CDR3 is TGTGCCTCGCAACAGGGTATGAGTTCCTACGAGCAGTACTTC.

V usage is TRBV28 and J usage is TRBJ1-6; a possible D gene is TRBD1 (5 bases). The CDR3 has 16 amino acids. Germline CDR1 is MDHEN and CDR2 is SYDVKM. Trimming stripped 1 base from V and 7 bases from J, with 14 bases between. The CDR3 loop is CASSLSGFPGNSPLHF. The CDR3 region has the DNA TGTGCCAGCAGTTTATCTGGTTTTCCAGGGAATTCACCCCTCCACTTT.